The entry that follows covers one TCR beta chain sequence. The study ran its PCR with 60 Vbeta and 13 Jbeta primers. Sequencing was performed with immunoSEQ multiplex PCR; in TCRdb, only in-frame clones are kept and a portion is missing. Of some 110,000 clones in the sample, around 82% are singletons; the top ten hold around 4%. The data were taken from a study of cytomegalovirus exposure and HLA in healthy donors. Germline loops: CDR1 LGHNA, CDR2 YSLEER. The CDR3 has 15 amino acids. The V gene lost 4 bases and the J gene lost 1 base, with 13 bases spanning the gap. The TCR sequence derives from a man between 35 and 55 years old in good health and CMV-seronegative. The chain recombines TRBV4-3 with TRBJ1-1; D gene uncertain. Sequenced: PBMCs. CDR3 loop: CASSPRLNWNTEAFF. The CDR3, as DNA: TGCGCCAGCAGCCCCCGCCTTAACTGGAACACTGAAGCTTTCTTT.